Given below is one T cell receptor beta chain in context. The protocol was immunoSEQ multiplex PCR, while the TCRdb copy is restricted to in-frame clones and leaves out a portion. The profile shows about 70,000 clones, 70% to 80% of them singletons. This specimen comes from a study of radiotherapy plus CTLA-4 blockade in lung cancer. This CDR3 has 15 residues. The specimen was peripheral blood, collected from a patient treated with radiotherapy plus ipilimumab. J is TRBJ2-1 and V is TRBV21-1; TRBD2 reflects the table's D call only, with no check against the DNA. TRBV21-1 is flagged as a pseudogene. This receptor was taken from a human donor with non-small cell lung cancer who had a complete response to radiotherapy plus ipilimumab. CDR3 bases: TGTGCCAGCAGCGGCGGGGGGCAGCCCCTTAGTGAGCAGTTCTTC. Amino acid sequence: CASSGGGQPLSEQFF.